The 25 T cell receptor beta chains below were found in one sample sequenced in a study of identical twins. TCRdb reprocessed the 5' RACE reads via MiXCR and lists one record per CDR3 protein. In the table there are about 200,000 distinct CDR3 sequences, 5.5% to 7.5% of which are singletons. This sample also appeared in a second study, on T cells expressing NK-cell markers.

The sequenced sample consisted of CD8+ T cells sorted from blood. All receptors derive from a woman aged 18-30 years in good health.

This clonotype was seen a few times. The chain joins TRBV4-2 to TRBJ2-1; D might be TRBD2 (5 bases). Looked up from germline, CDR1 is LGHNA and CDR2 is YNFKEQ. Trimming cost V 3 bases and J 7 bases, with 19 bases left between them. CDR3 size: 16 residues. The CDR3 reads CASSHVIDSGINEQFF. CDR3 nucleotides: TGTGCCAGCAGCCATGTCATCGACTCGGGGATAAATGAGCAGTTCTTC.

V usage is TRBV20-1 and J usage is TRBJ2-7; maybe TRBD2 (5 bases). The germline V and J ends were trimmed by 4 bases and 3 bases, with 13 bases remaining between them. This CDR3 spans 13 amino acids. Germline V CDR1 and CDR2: DFQATT, SNEGSKA (reference sequence). The CDR3 sequence is CSATIVEGYEQYF. CDR3 bases: TGCAGTGCTACGATTGTTGAGGGCTACGAGCAGTACTTC.

This clonotype was counted only a few times. The chain combines TRBV5-6 with TRBJ1-5, with 8 positions matching TRBD1. This CDR3 has 13 amino acids. Trimming at V came to 6 bases and at J to 7 bases, leaving 6 bases not matched to a gene. Germline CDR1 is SGHDT and CDR2 is YYEEEE. The CDR3 coding sequence is TGTGCCAGCACCTCAGGGGGCCGGCAGCCCCAGCATTTT. This codes for CASTSGGRQPQHF.

This clonotype has at least ten counts. The V and J genes are TRBV29-1 and TRBJ1-2; 9 bases fit TRBD1. Losses at the gene ends were 3 bases for V and 5 bases for J; bases not matched to a gene: 10. CDR1 and CDR2 (germline): SQVTM, ANQGSEA. The CDR3 runs to 15 residues. CDR3 protein: CSVEVPGQGDYGYTF. The CDR3 coding sequence is TGCAGCGTTGAGGTACCGGGACAGGGTGATTATGGCTACACCTTC. The full variable domain, its missing parts supplied by reference TRBV29-1 and TRBJ1-2, is SAVISQKPSRDICQRGTSLTIQCQVDSQVTMMFWYRQQPGQSLTLIATANQGSEATYESGFVIDKFPISRPNLTFSTLTVSNMSPEDSSIYLCSVEVPGQGDYGYTFGSGTRLTVV.

The V gene is TRBV5-1, the J gene TRBJ2-7, with 10 positions matching TRBD2. CDR1 SGHRS and CDR2 YFSETQ come from the germline V gene. The CDR3 extends over 18 amino acids. V shed 0 bases and J 0 bases; nucleotides not matched to a gene: 9. CDR3: CASSLAQGSGGSSYEQYF. As DNA, the CDR3 is TGCGCCAGCAGCTTGGCCCAAGGTAGCGGGGGGAGCTCCTACGAGCAGTACTTC.

This clonotype was detected many times. The V call is TRBV27, the J call TRBJ2-6; D unclear. The CDR3 extends over 15 amino acids. The germline V and J ends were trimmed by 5 bases and 2 bases, with 10 bases remaining between them. Germline V CDR1 and CDR2: MNHEY, SMNVEV (reference sequence). DNA for the CDR3: TGTGCCAGCAGTCCCCAGGACGCTGGGGCCAACGTCCTGACTTTC. Its protein product is CASSPQDAGANVLTF.

This clonotype was seen more than once but under ten times. J is TRBJ2-1 and V is TRBV9, with 14 bases fitting TRBD2. CDR3 size: 18 residues. The J segment lost 7 bases and the V segment lost 2 bases, leaving 11 bases of the junction unmatched. Germline V lookup: CDR1 SGDLS, CDR2 YYNGEE. CDR3 nucleotides: TGTGCCAGCAGCGTGACCCGACTAGCGGGAGGGCCGGGGAATGAGCAGTTCTTC. It codes for CASSVTRLAGGPGNEQFF.

Many counts were recorded for this clonotype. J is TRBJ1-1 and V is TRBV27; the match to TRBD1 covers 7 bases. Trimming cost V 2 bases and J 4 bases; bases outside gene matches: 4. The CDR3 totals 14 residues. The germline V gene has CDR1 MNHEY and CDR2 SMNVEV (reference sequence). CDR3 protein: CASSLQGEGTEAFF. CDR3 bases: TGTGCCAGCAGTTTACAGGGGGAAGGCACTGAAGCTTTCTTT.

This clonotype was seen a few times. This chain uses TRBV29-1 with TRBJ2-2, with unresolved D. The CDR3 length is 14 residues. Germline values: CDR1 SQVTM, CDR2 ANQGSEA. V was clipped by 6 bases and J by 1 base, with 12 bases between them. CDR3 in amino acids: CSVMTGRNTGELFF. The CDR3, as DNA: TGCAGCGTCATGACCGGGCGGAACACCGGGGAGCTGTTTTTT.

This clonotype has more than one count but fewer than ten. The rearrangement uses TRBV27 and TRBJ1-1; the match to TRBD1 covers 8 bases. Germline loops: CDR1 MNHEY, CDR2 SMNVEV (reference sequence). With 2 bases clipped from V and 3 bases from J, the junction kept 11 bases outside the gene matches. The CDR3 length is 17 residues. CDR3 sequence reads: CASSLLGQGDADTEAFF. In DNA, the CDR3 is TGTGCCAGCAGTTTACTCGGACAGGGAGATGCGGACACTGAAGCTTTCTTT.

V usage is TRBV11-3 and J usage is TRBJ2-3; the D is unclear. Germline V CDR1 and CDR2: SGHNT, YENEEA. Trimming stripped 6 bases from V and 1 base from J, with 8 bases between. The CDR3 runs to 13 residues. CDR3 nucleotides: TGTGCCAGCAGTAACCGGGGCACAGATACGCAGTATTTT. It encodes CASSNRGTDTQYF.

This clonotype was recorded many times. This chain links TRBV12-3 or TRBV12-4 with TRBJ2-1, with 9 bases that match TRBD2. Germline trimming cut 6 bases from V and 4 bases from J; bases unmatched to any gene: 10. This CDR3 has 16 residues. The chain's CDR3 is CASSPLAGVGYNEQFF. For the CDR3, the DNA is TGTGCCAGCAGCCCATTAGCGGGAGTTGGTTACAATGAGCAGTTCTTC.

The chain uses TRBV7-8 and TRBJ1-5; 9 nucleotides agree with TRBD1. CDR3 length: 14 residues. Trimming cost V 4 bases and J 3 bases; bases outside gene matches: 1. The germline V gene encodes CDR1 SGHVS and CDR2 FQNEAQ. The DNA of the CDR3 is TGTGCCAGCAGCTGGGACAGGGCCAATCAGCCCCAGCATTTT. This gives the protein CASSWDRANQPQHF.

Ten or more counts support this clonotype. The J gene is TRBJ2-3, the V gene TRBV20-1; 10 bases align to TRBD1. Per germline, CDR1 DFQATT and CDR2 SNEGSKA (reference sequence). The CDR3 spans 16 residues. The junction had 7 bases not matched to a gene; V was cut back by 0 bases and J by 4 bases. In nucleotides, the CDR3 is TGCAGTGCTAGAGATCTCGACAGGGGGCTGGCAGATACGCAGTATTTT. This sequence encodes CSARDLDRGLADTQYF.

This clonotype has a count of ten or more. This rearrangement joins TRBV12-3 or TRBV12-4 to TRBJ1-1; D remains ambiguous. The CDR3 sequence is 13 residues long. The V and J ends lost 7 bases and 1 base respectively, with 10 bases between them. CDR3 coding DNA: TGTGCCAGCATAGGCACCCCGAACACTGAAGCTTTCTTT. This encodes CASIGTPNTEAFF.

This clonotype was seen many times. The chain employs TRBV5-5 and TRBJ2-7, with D possibly being TRBD1 (6 bases). The V gene's germline CDR1 is SGHKS and CDR2 YYEKEE (reference sequence). Trimming removed 4 bases at V and 4 bases at J, with 9 bases between. The CDR3 consists of 12 residues. CDR3 residues: CASSQGLYEQYF. The CDR3 DNA is TGTGCCAGCAGCCAGGGGTTGTACGAGCAGTACTTC. The full variable domain, its missing parts supplied by reference TRBV5-5 and TRBJ2-7, is DAGVTQSPTHLIKTRGQQVTLRCSPISGHKSVSWYQQVLGQGPQFIFQYYEKEERGRGNFPDRFSARQFPNYSSELNVNALLLGDSALYLCASSQGLYEQYFGPGTRLTVT.

There are a few counts of this clonotype. The genes are TRBV9 and TRBJ2-2; TRBD2 matches at 8 bases. The length of the CDR3 is 17 residues. Germline V CDR1 and CDR2: SGDLS, YYNGEE. With 3 bases clipped from V and 7 bases from J, the junction kept 14 bases outside the gene matches. CDR3 nucleotide sequence: TGTGCCAGCAGCGATCTCTACGGGGGGGCCGCCAACGGGGAGCTGTTTTTT. Translating it yields CASSDLYGGAANGELFF.

This clonotype has more than one count but fewer than ten. The CDR3 bases are TGTGCCAGCAGGGGACAAAGGGCTGAGCAGTTCTTC. Translating it yields CASRGQRAEQFF. The chain is built from TRBV27 and TRBJ2-1; a possible D gene is TRBD1 (6 bases). Per germline, CDR1 MNHEY and CDR2 SMNVEV (reference sequence). This CDR3 has 12 residues. V gave up 6 bases and J gave up 9 bases, with 12 bases separating them.

This clonotype was seen more than once but under ten times. This chain joins TRBV11-2 and TRBJ1-6; unclear D gene. CDR1 and CDR2 from the germline V gene are SGHAT and FQNNGV. V dropped 5 bases and J dropped 5 bases, with 13 bases sitting between them. The CDR3 spans 15 residues. The CDR3 DNA reads TGTGCCAGCAGCGGGAGGGTTTCGGATAATTCACCCCTCCACTTT. This codes for CASSGRVSDNSPLHF.

This clonotype was observed many times. The chain links TRBV7-8 to TRBJ1-1; D is possibly TRBD1 (5 bases). The CDR3 is made up of 13 amino acids. Germline assignment: CDR1 SGHVS and CDR2 FQNEAQ. Trimming took off 8 bases at V and 0 bases at J, with 10 bases between the two ends. Here the CDR3 reads CASGMGVNTEAFF. In DNA form, the CDR3 reads TGTGCCAGCGGAATGGGGGTGAACACTGAAGCTTTCTTT.

This clonotype was seen ten or more times. The V and J genes are TRBV4-3 and TRBJ1-2, with D possibly TRBD1 on 6 matching bases. V shed 0 bases and J shed 4 bases, with 18 bases lying between them. The CDR3 is 17 residues long. The germline gives CDR1 LGHNA, CDR2 YSLEER. The CDR3 nucleotides read TGCGCCAGCAGCCAAGACATTGGGGGCCCTCGAGTCTATGGCTACACCTTC. As protein: CASSQDIGGPRVYGYTF.

This clonotype was picked up a small number of times. The gene calls are TRBV6-1 and TRBJ2-1; 10 bases map to TRBD2. The junction had 15 bases not matched to a gene; V was cut back by 10 bases and J by 9 bases. Germline V gene sequence: CDR1 MNHNS, CDR2 SASEGT. This CDR3 contains 15 residues. CDR3 bases: TGTGCCATTTCTCCCTCTACGGGACTAGCGAGTGAGCAGTTCTTC. It specifies CAISPSTGLASEQFF.

The chain is built from TRBV27 and TRBJ1-4; the D is unclear. V lost 8 bases and J lost 0, with 10 bases in between. Looked up from germline, CDR1 is MNHEY and CDR2 is SMNVEV (reference sequence). The CDR3 has 14 residues. The CDR3 here is CASRVRATNEKLFF. CDR3 nucleotide sequence: TGTGCCAGCCGCGTCCGAGCAACTAATGAAAAACTGTTTTTT.

The chain employs TRBV27 and TRBJ2-3; tentatively, D is TRBD2 (6 bases). CDR1 is MNHEY and CDR2 is SMNVEV in the germline V gene (reference sequence). With 6 bases removed from V and 1 base from J, the gap between germline ends came to 11 bases. This CDR3 is 14 amino acids long. CDR3 DNA sequence: TGTGCCAGCAGGTTTACGGGGGGCACAGATACGCAGTATTTT. Its protein product is CASRFTGGTDTQYF.

As DNA, the CDR3 is TGTGCCAGTAGTTCATTACCGGGGGGGTCCAATGAGCAGTTCTTC. It specifies CASSSLPGGSNEQFF. This chain links TRBV19 with TRBJ2-1; 8 nucleotides align to TRBD2. The J segment lost 6 bases and the V segment lost 5 bases, leaving 9 bases of the junction unmatched. The CDR3 is 15 amino acids. Germline CDR1 LNHDA, CDR2 SQIVND (reference sequence). The whole variable domain, filled in from reference TRBV19 and TRBJ2-1, reads DGGITQSPKYLFRKEGQNVTLSCEQNLNHDAMYWYRQDPGQGLRLIYYSQIVNDFQKGDIAEGYSVSREKKESFPLTVTSAQKNPTAFYLCASSSLPGGSNEQFFGPGTRLTVL.